The 5 T cell receptor beta chains in this list originate from one sample, sequenced in a study of blood T cell repertoires in COVID-19. The assay was immunoSEQ multiplex PCR, and TCRdb's table has in-frame clones only and misses some. The table has fewer than 200,000 clones, around 80% seen once; the top ten hold about 16%. The specimen sequenced was PBMCs or T cells enriched from blood (not recorded which). All receptors derive from a man aged 45-65 years who had recovered from COVID-19.

The chain carries TRBV10-1 and TRBJ2-7; 11 bases are a match to TRBD1. Germline trimming cut 2 bases from V and 2 bases from J; bases unmatched to any gene: 5. The germline V gene has CDR1 WNHNN and CDR2 SYGVQD (reference sequence). This CDR3 has 16 amino acids. CDR3 in amino acids: CASSEGQGAVAYEQYF. The CDR3 DNA reads as TGCGCCAGCAGTGAGGGACAGGGGGCTGTTGCCTACGAGCAGTACTTC.

V and J are TRBV6-1 and TRBJ1-5; tentative D call: TRBD1 (5 bases). CDR1 and CDR2 (germline): MNHNS, SASEGT. CDR3 size: 16 residues. V gave up 2 bases and J gave up 1 base, with 12 bases separating them. The CDR3 coding sequence is TGTGCCAGCAGTGAACCCTTCGGGGGGAGCAATCAGCCCCAGCATTTT. Its translation: CASSEPFGGSNQPQHF.

The gene calls are TRBV12-3 or TRBV12-4 and TRBJ1-2; D possibly corresponds to TRBD1 (5 bases). The CDR3 loop spans 13 amino acids. V was cut by 4 bases and J by 2 bases, with 8 bases left in between. CDR3 loop: CASSSPGNYGYTF. DNA of the CDR3: TGTGCCAGCAGTTCCCCAGGGAACTATGGCTACACCTTC.

V and J are TRBV18 and TRBJ1-5, with 10 positions matching TRBD1. Unmatched junction bases numbered 13, after V lost 5 bases and J lost 0 bases. CDR3 length: 19 amino acids. In germline, CDR1 is KGHSH, CDR2 LQKENI. The CDR3 reads CASSITPGQGTDSNQPQHF. The CDR3 DNA follows: TGTGCCAGCTCAATCACCCCGGGACAGGGGACCGATAGCAATCAGCCCCAGCATTTT. Using reference TRBV18 and TRBJ1-5 for the parts outside the CDR3, the full variable domain is NAGVMQNPRHLVRRRGQEARLRCSPMKGHSHVYWYRQLPEEGLKFMVYLQKENIIDESGMPKERFSAEFPKEGPSILRIQQVVRGDSAAYFCASSITPGQGTDSNQPQHFGDGTRLSIL.

V and J are TRBV27 and TRBJ2-3, with 11 bases aligning to TRBD2. CDR3 length equals 15 residues. From germline, CDR1 is MNHEY and CDR2 SMNVEV (reference sequence). Trimming cost V 6 bases and J 4 bases; bases outside gene matches: 6. In nucleotides, the CDR3 is TGTGCCAGCAGATTAGCGGGGGGGCCATCAGATACGCAGTATTTT. This gives the protein CASRLAGGPSDTQYF.